Below are 27 T cell receptor beta chains sequenced from a single sample in a study of blood T cell repertoires in COVID-19. Sequenced by immunoSEQ multiplex PCR; TCRdb stores in-frame clones only, minus some. The table includes around 100,000 clones, more than 70% detected once. Source material: peripheral blood. The receptors derive from a man in his fifties with COVID-19, enrolled during active disease.

The CDR3 nucleotides are TGTGCCAGCAGCTTCGGACAGGGGACAGATACGCAGTATTTT. It codes for CASSFGQGTDTQYF. V gene TRBV7-9 combines with J gene TRBJ2-3, with 9 positions matching TRBD1. The germline V gene encodes CDR1 SEHNR and CDR2 FQNEAQ (reference sequence). V shed 3 bases, J shed 3 bases, and the junction held 1 base outside the gene matches. This CDR3 spans 14 amino acids.

The rearrangement joins TRBV5-1 to TRBJ2-7; 11 bases map to TRBD1. CDR3 length equals 16 residues. The V segment lost 1 base and the J segment 3 bases; nucleotides outside the gene matches: 6. Germline-derived CDR1 and CDR2 are SGHRS and YFSETQ. The CDR3 loop is CASSLNRGTGGYEQYF. For the CDR3, the DNA is TGCGCCAGCAGCTTGAACCGTGGGACAGGGGGCTACGAGCAGTACTTC.

This rearrangement joins TRBV6-1 to TRBJ2-7, with TRBD1 as a possible D gene (5 bases). Trimming removed 0 bases at V and 9 bases at J, with 12 bases between. CDR1 is MNHNS, CDR2 SASEGT, per germline. The CDR3 has 13 amino acids. CDR3 amino acids: CASSEAQGTGQYF. The CDR3 DNA reads TGTGCCAGCAGTGAAGCGCAGGGTACGGGGCAGTACTTC.

The chain couples TRBV6-2 or TRBV6-3 to TRBJ2-2; TRBD2 aligns across 7 bases. Germline-derived CDR1 and CDR2 are MNHEY and SVGEGT. CDR3 length: 16 residues. The V gene end was trimmed by 4 bases and the J gene end by 2 bases; junction bases not matched to a gene: 7. Here the CDR3 DNA reads TGTGCCAGCAGTTTATTTGCGGGGGTCAACACCGGGGAGCTGTTTTTT. This encodes CASSLFAGVNTGELFF.

The table lists this clone with a few counts. CDR3 loop: CASSLVLQGSGETQYF. As DNA, the CDR3 is TGCGCCAGCAGCTTGGTACTGCAGGGGTCAGGGGAGACCCAGTACTTC. The chain carries TRBV5-1 and TRBJ2-5; a possible D gene is TRBD1 (6 bases). Trimming stripped 0 bases from V and 5 bases from J, with 17 bases between. The CDR3 is 16 residues long. Germline CDR1 is SGHRS and CDR2 is YFSETQ.

V is TRBV9 and J is TRBJ2-7, with 10 bases matching TRBD1. Germline loops: CDR1 SGDLS, CDR2 YYNGEE. The V gene end was trimmed by 4 bases and the J gene end by 1 base; junction bases not matched to a gene: 5. The CDR3 runs to 15 residues. CDR3 sequence (DNA): TGTGCCAGCAGCCCCCGGGACAGGGGTTCCTACGAGCAGTACTTC. It yields the protein CASSPRDRGSYEQYF.

V usage is TRBV3-1 (or the pseudogene TRBV3-2) and J usage is TRBJ1-4, with no clear D. CDR3 size: 17 residues. The V and J ends lost 2 bases and 0 bases respectively, with 13 bases between them. Germline V lookup: CDR1 LGHDT, CDR2 YNNKEL (reference sequence). The CDR3 region is CASSQSPRVATNEKLFF. DNA for the CDR3: TGTGCCAGCAGCCAATCCCCTCGGGTCGCAACTAATGAAAAACTGTTTTTT.

This chain connects TRBV5-5 to TRBJ1-2; TRBD1 aligns across 7 bases. Germline CDR1 and CDR2: SGHKS and YYEKEE (reference sequence). V was pared by 0 bases and J by 8 bases, with 7 bases of the junction left unmatched. This CDR3 has 14 amino acids. The CDR3 sequence is CASSLEWQGGGYTF. In DNA form, the CDR3 reads TGTGCCAGCAGCTTGGAATGGCAGGGGGGCGGCTACACCTTC.

The V gene is TRBV5-1, the J gene TRBJ1-3, with a weak D call TRBD1 (5 bases). Germline CDR1 is SGHRS and CDR2 is YFSETQ. This CDR3 has 13 residues. With 4 bases removed from V and 1 base from J, the gap between germline ends came to 6 bases. The CDR3 is CASSDSSGNTIYF. The CDR3 DNA is TGCGCCAGCAGCGACAGTTCTGGAAACACCATATATTTT.

This chain connects TRBV2 to TRBJ2-7; 9 nucleotides line up with TRBD1. This CDR3 has 12 amino acids. J gave up 7 bases and V 10 bases, and 8 bases lay outside the gene matches. Germline lookup yields CDR1 SNHLY and CDR2 FYNNEI. CDR3 bases: TGTGCCACCGGGACAGGACAGGGGGAGCAGTACTTC. Encoded protein: CATGTGQGEQYF.

The chain has TRBV9 and TRBJ2-5; 13 bases map to TRBD2. Germline loops: CDR1 SGDLS, CDR2 YYNGEE. This CDR3 has 15 residues. Germline trimming cut 4 bases from V and 5 bases from J; bases unmatched to any gene: 5. The CDR3 DNA is TGTGCCAGCAGCTCGGGACTAGCGGGGTATGAGACCCAGTACTTC. Its protein is CASSSGLAGYETQYF.

This clone has a single count. The chain recombines TRBV21-1 with TRBJ1-5. TRBV21-1 is a known pseudogene. This CDR3 contains 16 residues. CDR3 coding DNA: TGTGCCAGCAGCAAAGCGCTTTACCCGGCGGTTCAGCCCCAGCATTTT. Its translation: CASSKALYPAVQPQHF.

This clone was recorded once. CDR3 coding DNA: TGTGCCAGCAGCCCAATAGCCAACAGGGGTTCTGAAGCTTTCTTT. It encodes CASSPIANRGSEAFF. The J gene is TRBJ1-1, the V gene TRBV7-2, with 7 bases fitting TRBD1. This CDR3 has 15 residues. Germline values: CDR1 SGHTA, CDR2 FQGNSA. Trimming at V came to 5 bases and at J to 6 bases, leaving 12 bases not matched to a gene.

The chain recombines TRBV4-2 with TRBJ1-2, with D possibly TRBD1 on 5 matching bases. In germline, CDR1 is LGHNA, CDR2 YNFKEQ. The V end was cut by 0 bases, the J end by 8 bases, with 13 bases between. This CDR3 is built from 14 residues. The CDR3 sequence is CASSQDRVGKGYTF. The CDR3 coding sequence is TGTGCCAGCAGCCAAGACAGGGTCGGCAAGGGCTACACCTTC.

CDR3 bases: TGTGCCAGCAGTTACTCGGGTCAGGGGATCGGGGAGCTGTTTTTT. Protein: CASSYSGQGIGELFF. The V gene is TRBV6-5, the J gene TRBJ2-2; the D gene is possibly TRBD1 (6 bases). The CDR3 sequence is 15 residues long. Germline assignment: CDR1 MNHEY and CDR2 SVGAGI. V was shortened by 0 bases and J by 7 bases, with 12 bases between the two germline ends.

The chain joins TRBV7-9 to TRBJ2-3; D is perhaps TRBD2 (6 bases). CDR1 is SEHNR and CDR2 is FQNEAQ in the germline V gene (reference sequence). Trimming removed 4 bases from V and 2 bases from J, with 10 bases in between. The CDR3 runs 14 residues. CDR3 coding DNA: TGTGCCAGCAGCTGGAGGGGTGCCACAGATACGCAGTATTTT. Translation: CASSWRGATDTQYF.

The chain combines TRBV2 with TRBJ1-6, with 8 bases fitting TRBD1. V gave up 7 bases and J gave up 0 bases; unmatched junction bases: 5. The CDR3 extends over 16 amino acids. Germline V gene sequence: CDR1 SNHLY, CDR2 FYNNEI. The CDR3 is CASIGDRSSYNSPLHF. The CDR3 DNA sequence: TGTGCCAGCATTGGGGACAGGAGCTCCTATAATTCACCCCTCCACTTT.

This clone was detected only once. For the CDR3, the DNA is TGCGCCAGCAGCTTCGGGACAGGTTCCCTTTTGGGCTACACCTTC. It specifies CASSFGTGSLLGYTF. The gene calls are TRBV5-1 and TRBJ1-2, with 8 bases aligning to TRBD1. The CDR3 extends over 15 amino acids. Losses at the gene ends were 2 bases for V and 8 bases for J; bases not matched to a gene: 11. Germline CDR1 and CDR2: SGHRS and YFSETQ.

The chain carries TRBV15 and TRBJ2-7; 9 bases match TRBD1. V lost 1 base and J lost 2; bases outside the gene matches: 6. Germline V lookup: CDR1 LNHNV, CDR2 YYDKDF (reference sequence). This CDR3 contains 16 residues. The CDR3 protein is CATSRGQDRGAYEQYF. The CDR3 DNA is TGTGCCACCAGCAGAGGACAGGACAGGGGTGCCTACGAGCAGTACTTC.

Here the CDR3 reads CASSVGRGPNEQFF. The DNA of the CDR3 is TGTGCCAGCAGTGTCGGCAGGGGGCCTAATGAGCAGTTCTTC. The V gene is TRBV2, the J gene TRBJ2-1; 8 bases map to TRBD1. The V segment lost 4 bases and the J segment 7 bases; nucleotides outside the gene matches: 6. The CDR3 contains 14 residues. Germline-derived CDR1 and CDR2 are SNHLY and FYNNEI.

V usage is TRBV5-1 and J usage is TRBJ2-5; 7 nucleotides match TRBD1. Germline assignment: CDR1 SGHRS and CDR2 YFSETQ. Trimming took 6 bases from V and 4 from J; bases not matched to a gene: 6. This CDR3 spans 13 amino acids. Here the CDR3 DNA reads TGCGCCAGCAACACTGGGACAGCAGAGACCCAGTACTTC. Protein: CASNTGTAETQYF. The variable domain in full, with the rest retrieved from reference TRBV5-1 and TRBJ2-5, is KAGVTQTPRYLIKTRGQQVTLSCSPISGHRSVSWYQQTPGQGLQFLFEYFSETQRNKGNFPGRFSGRQFSNSRSEMNVSTLELGDSALYLCASNTGTAETQYFGPGTRLLVL.

The V call is TRBV28, the J call TRBJ1-5; TRBD1 matches at 7 bases. The V gene's germline CDR1 is MDHEN and CDR2 SYDVKM. The length of the CDR3 is 15 residues. With V trimmed by 1 base and J by 4 bases, 4 bases remained unmatched. CDR3 residues: CASSLSGTANQPQHF. The CDR3 region has the DNA TGTGCCAGCAGTTTATCCGGGACAGCAAATCAGCCCCAGCATTTT.

This sequence joins TRBV19 and TRBJ1-5, with 7 bases matching TRBD1. The CDR3 is made up of 15 amino acids. The V and J ends lost 5 bases and 3 bases, in that order; junction bases with no gene match: 7. The germline CDR1 and CDR2 sequences are LNHDA and SQIVND (reference sequence). The CDR3 DNA reads TGTGCCAGTAGTGCGTTGACAGGGCCCAATCAGCCCCAGCATTTT. Protein: CASSALTGPNQPQHF.

The chain has TRBV4-1 and TRBJ1-1; perhaps TRBD1 as D (5 bases). Trimming stripped 4 bases from V and 6 bases from J, with 15 bases between. Germline-derived CDR1 and CDR2 are MGHRA and YSYEKL. CDR3 length equals 14 residues. This CDR3 is CASSLSGWGAEAFF. CDR3 DNA: TGCGCCAGCAGCCTATCAGGGTGGGGCGCTGAAGCTTTCTTT.

The chain employs TRBV12-3 or TRBV12-4 and TRBJ2-7; D is ambiguous. The CDR3 totals 11 residues. V shed 6 bases and J shed 3 bases, with 6 bases lying between them. CDR3 amino acids: CASSSHYEQYF. The CDR3 DNA is TGTGCCAGCAGCTCACACTACGAGCAGTACTTC.

This chain joins TRBV3-1 (or the pseudogene TRBV3-2) and TRBJ2-1; 11 nucleotides align to TRBD2. CDR3 length: 15 amino acids. The germline CDR1 and CDR2 sequences are LGHDT and YNNKEL (reference sequence). V shed 5 bases, J shed 4 bases, and the junction held 4 bases outside the gene matches. The CDR3 nucleotides are TGTGCCAGCAGCGAGACTAGCGGGGAGTACAATGAGCAGTTCTTC. Translated, it gives CASSETSGEYNEQFF.

This clone has only a few counts. The rearrangement uses TRBV5-4 and TRBJ2-7, with TRBD1 matching 9 bases. V lost 2 bases, J lost 3 bases, and 9 bases stayed unmatched. The CDR3 contains 16 residues. CDR1 is SGHNT and CDR2 is YYREEE in the germline V gene (reference sequence). The chain's CDR3 is CASSFFNRGRDYEQYF. Written as DNA, the CDR3 is TGTGCCAGCAGCTTCTTCAACAGGGGGCGTGACTACGAGCAGTACTTC.